These T cell receptor beta chains were read from a single sample in a study of regulatory T cells in long-lasting Graves disease. One entry per CDR3 protein, called by TCRdb with MiXCR from the multiplex PCR reads. Here the sample spans about 400,000 distinct CDR3 sequences, 15% to 20% being singletons. These sequences were also reported in another study, on T cells in Graves' hyperthyroidism and ophthalmopathy.

Sequencing was performed on peripheral blood mononuclear cells (PBMCs), taken at new diagnosis, from a patient treated with antithyroid drugs. The receptors shown here come from a woman between 18 and 30 years old with Graves disease. Each CDR3 is given with its conserved first and last residue. The D gene is left open where the match is weak. The listing skips clone size in some rows; elsewhere it reads once, few, many or a size class.

size,J,D,V,DNA,CDR3
few,TRBJ2-7,.,TRBV9,TGTGCCAGCAGCGAGACGGGACTCTTCGAGCAGTACTTC,CASSETGLFEQYF
.,TRBJ1-2,.,TRBV11-1,TGTGCCAGCAGCTTATATGCAGGGGATGGCTACACCTTC,CASSLYAGDGYTF
.,TRBJ1-5,.,TRBV7-2,TGTGCCAGCAGCTCAGACGTAGGGCCCCAGCATTTT,CASSSDVGPQHF
many,TRBJ2-7,TRBD2,TRBV18,TGTGCCAGCTCACCAAGGAGCGGGGCTAGCTACGAGCAGTACTTC,CASSPRSGASYEQYF
many,TRBJ2-7,.,TRBV18,TGTGCCAGCAGCCCCAGACAGGACTACGAGCAGTACTTC,CASSPRQDYEQYF
few,TRBJ1-1,.,TRBV19,TGTGCCAGTACCGACGGGACAAGGGATGAAGCTTTCTTT,CASTDGTRDEAFF
few,TRBJ1-5,TRBD1,TRBV6-1,TGTGCCAGCAGTGCATCCTCCGGGACAGGGGATCAGCCCCAGCATTTT,CASSASSGTGDQPQHF
many,TRBJ2-1,TRBD2,TRBV7-2,TGTGCCAGCAGCTCCACTAGCGGGGGGACCAATGAGCAGTTCTTC,CASSSTSGGTNEQFF
.,TRBJ2-2,TRBD2,TRBV7-8,TGTGCCAGCAGCTACTTAGCGGGAGGGGGCACCGGGGAGCTGTTTTTT,CASSYLAGGGTGELFF
few,TRBJ1-1,.,TRBV7-9,TGTGCCAGCAGCGCCCGGACAGCAGCGAACACTGAAGCTTTCTTT,CASSARTAANTEAFF
.,TRBJ2-3,TRBD1,TRBV6-2/TRBV6-3,TGTGCCAGCAGTAAAGGACAGGGGGCGCCTGGCACAGATACGCAGTATTTT,CASSKGQGAPGTDTQYF
.,TRBJ2-7,TRBD2,TRBV7-8,TGTGCCAGCAGCTTAGGCGGGGGGACGAGCTCCTACGAGCAGTACTTC,CASSLGGGTSSYEQYF
many,TRBJ1-1,.,TRBV5-1,TGCGCCAGCAGCCCGAGGGGGGAGGCTGAAGCTTTCTTT,CASSPRGEAEAFF
.,TRBJ2-1,TRBD2,TRBV12-3/TRBV12-4,TGTGCCAGCAGTTGGAGTAGCGGGGGAATGTACGATGAGCAGTTCTTC,CASSWSSGGMYDEQFF
few,TRBJ2-7,TRBD2,TRBV30,TGTGCCTGGAGTAAGGGAGGGAGCTCCTACGAGCAGTACTTC,CAWSKGGSSYEQYF
many,TRBJ1-1,TRBD1,TRBV11-1,TGTGCCAGCAGCCCTCGGGACAGGGGAATCCCTGAAGCTTTCTTT,CASSPRDRGIPEAFF
.,TRBJ1-2,.,TRBV28,TGTGCCAGCACCCTTAGCGGACAGTTCGGTGGCTACACCTTC,CASTLSGQFGGYTF
.,TRBJ1-5,.,TRBV6-1,TGTGCCAGCAGTATCGGCGGACATCAGCCCCAGCATTTT,CASSIGGHQPQHF
few,TRBJ2-1,TRBD1,TRBV9,TGTGCCAGCAGAGGACAGGGGGGGGAAGAGCAGTTCTTC,CASRGQGGEEQFF
many,TRBJ1-1,.,TRBV2,TGTGCCACCCGAGGTACAGGGAACACTGAAGCTTTCTTT,CATRGTGNTEAFF
many,TRBJ2-2,.,TRBV6-1,TGTGCCAGCAGTGAATCGGGTAATCACGGGGAGCTGTTTTTT,CASSESGNHGELFF
few,TRBJ2-2,.,TRBV20-1,TGCAGTGCTGATCAGCGTTACACCGGGGAGCTGTTTTTT,CSADQRYTGELFF
few,TRBJ2-2,.,TRBV6-4,TGTGCCAGCAGTGTGGATGACACCGGGGAGCTGTTTTTT,CASSVDDTGELFF
few,TRBJ2-1,.,TRBV7-9,TGTGCCAGCAGCCCCCAGGGAAGAGACTCCTACAATGAGCAGTTCTTC,CASSPQGRDSYNEQFF
.,TRBJ1-1,.,TRBV29-1,TGCAGCGTTCCCCGAGTGCCGAACACTGAAGCTTTCTTT,CSVPRVPNTEAFF
many,TRBJ2-1,.,TRBV20-1,TGCAGTGCTAGTTCTAGCGAGGCCTACAATGAGCAGTTCTTC,CSASSSEAYNEQFF
.,TRBJ2-1,.,TRBV5-1,TGCGCCAGCAGCTTTACAGGGCCGTCCTACAATGAGCAGTTCTTC,CASSFTGPSYNEQFF
many,TRBJ2-1,TRBD1,TRBV27,TGTGCCAGCAGAGCAGACAGGGGCGAGAGCTCCTACAATGAGCAGTTCTTC,CASRADRGESSYNEQFF
many,TRBJ2-1,TRBD1,TRBV30,TGTGCCTGGAGTTCCGAGCGACAGGGGATTTACAATGAGCAGTTCTTC,CAWSSERQGIYNEQFF
.,TRBJ2-1,TRBD2,TRBV11-3,TGTGCCAGCAGCTTAGATGGGCTAGCGGGGTCCTACAATGAGCAGTTCTTC,CASSLDGLAGSYNEQFF
few,TRBJ2-7,TRBD1,TRBV6-2/TRBV6-3,TGTGCCAGCAGTTATAGGGGACAGGCCTACGAGCAGTACTTC,CASSYRGQAYEQYF
.,TRBJ1-2,TRBD1,TRBV5-1,TGCGCCAGCAGCTACAAACCGGGACAGGGGGACTATGGCTACACCTTC,CASSYKPGQGDYGYTF
many,TRBJ2-7,.,TRBV5-1,TGCGCCAGCAGCTTGGCCAACGTTGGGTCGAGCGAGCAGTACTTC,CASSLANVGSSEQYF
.,TRBJ1-1,.,TRBV28,TGTGCCAGCACTATGTTTACTGAAGCTTTCTTT,CASTMFTEAFF
.,TRBJ1-5,.,TRBV15,TGTGCCACCAGCAGAGATCTAAGGGGGTACAATCAGCCCCAGCATTTT,CATSRDLRGYNQPQHF
many,TRBJ2-7,.,TRBV18,TGTGCCAGCTCACCACTATTAGACTCCTACGAGCAGTACTTC,CASSPLLDSYEQYF
.,TRBJ1-2,.,TRBV2,TGTGCCACAAAACTCAGGAACGGGGACAACTATGGCTACACCTTC,CATKLRNGDNYGYTF
many,TRBJ2-5,TRBD2,TRBV6-1,TGTGCCAGCAGTCCCCCTGCGGGACTAGCGGGTCGAGAGACCCAGTACTTC,CASSPPAGLAGRETQYF
.,TRBJ2-3,.,TRBV5-4,TGTGCCAGCAGCTTGCGTATAGGAAGCACAGATACGCAGTATTTT,CASSLRIGSTDTQYF
.,TRBJ1-1,.,TRBV11-3,TGTGCCAGCAGCTCCGGGACCCGGGCTGAAGCTTTCTTT,CASSSGTRAEAFF
many,TRBJ2-7,.,TRBV6-2/TRBV6-3,TGTGCCAGCAGTGTTACCCCCGAGGTGGGCGAGCAGTACTTC,CASSVTPEVGEQYF
few,TRBJ1-1,.,TRBV20-1,TGCAGTGCTAGAGATGTTAGGAGGATCCTTCAGGGGTTGAACACTGAAGCTTTCTTT,CSARDVRRILQGLNTEAFF
many,TRBJ1-4,.,TRBV13,TGTGCCAGCAGCCAACTCAATGGGGGGGTCCCCGTTTTT,CASSQLNGGVPVF
few,TRBJ1-4,TRBD1,TRBV28,TGTGCCAGCACCAGGGGGGGGAGCGAAGAAAAACTGTTTTTT,CASTRGGSEEKLFF
many,TRBJ2-3,.,TRBV15,TGTGCCACCAGCAGAGATCGGGGTACGGGCACAGATACGCAGTATTTT,CATSRDRGTGTDTQYF
many,TRBJ2-3,TRBD2,TRBV30,TGTGCCTTAGCGGGGGGACGCACAGATACGCAGTATTTT,CALAGGRTDTQYF
few,TRBJ1-2,TRBD1,TRBV4-1,TGCGCCAGCAGCCAAGATGTTGGGACAGCTAACTATGGCTACACCTTC,CASSQDVGTANYGYTF
few,TRBJ2-1,.,TRBV18,TGTGCCAGCTCACCACTGGGAGCCGCTGGGATCGATGAGCAGTTCTTC,CASSPLGAAGIDEQFF
many,TRBJ2-7,TRBD1,TRBV6-1,TGTGCCAGCGGGTCCGGGACAGGGATCGAGCAGTACTTC,CASGSGTGIEQYF
.,TRBJ2-7,TRBD2,TRBV20-1,TGCAGTGCTAGGGACCGACTAGCGGGAGGACCCTACGAGCAGTACTTC,CSARDRLAGGPYEQYF
many,TRBJ1-1,.,TRBV5-1,TGCGCCAGCAGCCAGGACACGGCAACTGAAGCTTTCTTT,CASSQDTATEAFF